A single T cell receptor beta chain is shown here with its context. Its specificity is unknown. The CDR3 is 14 residues long. Germline values: CDR1 DFQATT, CDR2 SNEGSKA (reference sequence). Trimming removed 0 bases from V and 4 bases from J, with 12 bases in between. These data come from a study of blood T cells in healthy people across ages. About the research overall: Through template switching, about one barcoded beta molecule was captured per two T cells, as measured in model experiments.

Broader study findings: Per million T cells, TCR beta diversity dropped about linearly as age rose.

A J-beta primer mix and a sample-barcoded 5' primer were used in a second PCR of roughly 6 to 11 cycles. MiXCR, applied by TCRdb to the 5' RACE reads, yields one record per CDR3 protein. The sample holds about 1,500,000 distinct CDR3 sequences, roughly 40% seen once. The sequenced sample consisted of blood. The chain is built from TRBV20-1 and TRBJ2-5; possible D gene TRBD2, 6 bases. The clonotype originates from a woman between 18 and 29 years old in good health. CDR3 sequence reads: CSARDGGKGETQYF. DNA of the CDR3: TGCAGTGCTAGAGATGGAGGGAAGGGAGAGACCCAGTACTTC.